Shown below are 20 T cell receptor beta chains from a single sample sequenced in a study of control samples from healthy donors and cancer patients. Measured with immunoSEQ multiplex PCR; TCRdb has only the in-frame clones, and not every one. The table shows 100,000 to 150,000 clones, with about nine tenths occurring only once. The material sequenced was blood. The receptor source for this set is a man younger than 30 in good health.

The chain combines TRBV6-6 with TRBJ2-6; TRBD1 agrees at 7 bases. This CDR3 is built from 18 residues. V lost 5 bases to trimming and J lost 2 bases; unmatched junction nucleotides: 12. CDR1 is MNHNY and CDR2 is SVGAGI in the germline V gene (reference sequence). Here the CDR3 reads CASSQTWTGRAGANVLTF. CDR3 in DNA: TGTGCCAGCAGTCAAACTTGGACAGGTCGGGCTGGGGCCAACGTCCTGACTTTC.

The V gene is TRBV20-1, the J gene TRBJ2-1; D remains unclear. The CDR3 is made up of 11 amino acids. CDR1 DFQATT and CDR2 SNEGSKA come from the germline V gene (reference sequence). V lost 3 bases, J lost 5 bases, and 5 bases lay in between. CDR3 region: CSASPNNEQFF. The CDR3 nucleotides read TGCAGTGCTAGCCCTAACAATGAGCAGTTCTTC.

The chain uses TRBV4-1 and TRBJ2-5; the D gene is possibly TRBD2 (6 bases). Germline CDR1 MGHRA, CDR2 YSYEKL. V lost 3 bases, J lost 4 bases, and 15 bases lay in between. The CDR3 runs 15 residues. DNA of the CDR3: TGCGCCAGCAGCCACCCTCTACTAGCTACAGAGACCCAGTACTTC. This encodes CASSHPLLATETQYF.

This rearrangement joins TRBV11-3 to TRBJ1-6; D not certain. Germline CDR1 reads SGHNT; CDR2 reads YENEEA. The CDR3 loop spans 13 amino acids. V was cut by 1 base and J by 8 bases, with 6 bases left in between. CDR3: CASSLAPDSPLHF. The CDR3 nucleotides are TGTGCCAGCAGCTTAGCCCCCGATTCACCCCTCCACTTT.

This chain joins TRBV5-1 and TRBJ2-3; 7 bases are shared with TRBD2. The germline V gene has CDR1 SGHRS and CDR2 YFSETQ. J lost 1 base, V lost 4 bases, and 6 bases had no gene match. This CDR3 spans 15 amino acids. CDR3 sequence (DNA): TGCGCCAGCAGCGAAGGACTAGTTGGCACAGATACGCAGTATTTT. Translation: CASSEGLVGTDTQYF.

This sequence joins TRBV27 and TRBJ2-1, with D possibly TRBD1 on 5 matching bases. The CDR3 extends over 14 amino acids. V was shortened by 6 bases and J by 4 bases, with 13 bases between the two germline ends. CDR1 is MNHEY, CDR2 SMNVEV, per germline (reference sequence). The CDR3 DNA reads as TGTGCCAGCAGCCAAAGCTCAGGGTACAATGAGCAGTTCTTC. Residues: CASSQSSGYNEQFF.

The CDR3 sequence: CASSQGVVETQYF. CDR3 bases: TGCGCCAGCAGCCAAGGTGTAGTTGAGACCCAGTACTTC. V and J are TRBV4-1 and TRBJ2-5; no reliable D call. The CDR3 contains 13 residues. Germline V gene sequence: CDR1 MGHRA, CDR2 YSYEKL. Trimming stripped 1 base from V and 5 bases from J, with 8 bases between.

This chain connects TRBV27 to TRBJ1-1; no reliable D call. Trimming took 8 bases from V and 0 from J, leaving 10 bases between them. The germline V gene encodes CDR1 MNHEY and CDR2 SMNVEV (reference sequence). The CDR3 spans 13 residues. CDR3 coding DNA: TGTGCCAGCCTGGGGAGGGTGAACACTGAAGCTTTCTTT. Translation: CASLGRVNTEAFF.

This clone was detected only a few times. The chain uses TRBV7-2 and TRBJ2-4, with a possible D match to TRBD2 (6 bases). Trimming left V 8 bases short and J 13 bases short, with 18 bases between. The CDR3 loop spans 12 amino acids. Germline CDR1 and CDR2: SGHTA and FQGNSA. The CDR3 coding sequence is TGTGCCAGCTATAATCACGGGGGACGGCAGTACTTC. Its protein is CASYNHGGRQYF.

The genes are TRBV20-1 and TRBJ1-5; no reliable D call. CDR1 is DFQATT, CDR2 SNEGSKA, per germline (reference sequence). CDR3 length: 14 residues. Trimming left V 3 bases short and J 0 bases short, with 9 bases between. CDR3 sequence reads: CSASDGYSNQPQHF. The DNA for the CDR3 is TGCAGTGCTAGTGACGGCTATAGCAATCAGCCCCAGCATTTT.

The CDR3 loop is CASSPYTPGAQYF. The CDR3 DNA follows: TGCGCCAGCAGCCCTTACACCCCGGGGGCCCAGTACTTC. The chain links TRBV5-1 to TRBJ2-5; D might be TRBD2 (6 bases). The CDR3 runs 13 residues. The ends were cut back, 4 bases at V and 9 bases at J, with 16 bases in the middle. Germline V gene lookup returns CDR1 SGHRS and CDR2 YFSETQ.

The genes are TRBV14 and TRBJ1-1; TRBD1 aligns across 10 bases. Germline CDR1 and CDR2: SGHDN and FVKESK. V dropped 5 bases and J dropped 7; count of bases not matched to a gene: 7. There are 14 residues in the CDR3. The CDR3 loop reads CASSGTGEAVEAFF. CDR3 nucleotides: TGTGCCAGCAGCGGGACAGGGGAAGCCGTTGAAGCTTTCTTT.

The chain carries TRBV7-9 and TRBJ1-5; D not certain. The CDR3 has 12 amino acids. V shed 1 base and J shed 6 bases, with 4 bases lying between them. Looked up from germline, CDR1 is SEHNR and CDR2 is FQNEAQ (reference sequence). Here the CDR3 DNA reads TGTGCCAGCAGCTTAGACAGTCAGCCCCAGCATTTT. Translation gives CASSLDSQPQHF.

The chain employs TRBV19 and TRBJ1-2; D remains ambiguous. CDR3 length: 13 amino acids. V was trimmed by 5 bases and J by 7 bases, leaving 14 bases between them. Germline CDR1 is LNHDA and CDR2 is SQIVND (reference sequence). The CDR3 reads CASSPPGYRGYTF. CDR3 DNA sequence: TGTGCCAGTAGTCCCCCCGGGTATCGTGGCTACACCTTC.

The J gene is TRBJ2-2, the V gene TRBV19; 8 bases are a match to TRBD1. V lost 6 bases, J lost 3 bases, and 6 bases stayed unmatched. CDR1 is LNHDA, CDR2 SQIVND, per germline (reference sequence). The CDR3 is 15 amino acids. CDR3 bases: TGTGCCAGTAGGACACAGGGGGGAGACACCGGGGAGCTGTTTTTT. Encoded protein: CASRTQGGDTGELFF.

The chain links TRBV9 to TRBJ1-5; the D gene is possibly TRBD1 (6 bases). CDR1 is SGDLS and CDR2 is YYNGEE in the germline V gene. The CDR3 consists of 14 residues. Between the trimmed V and J ends, which lost 4 bases and 4 bases, there was a span of 12 bases. CDR3 loop: CASSPRGGNQPQHF. DNA for the CDR3: TGTGCCAGCAGCCCCCGAGGGGGGAATCAGCCCCAGCATTTT.

This clone was seen just once. The chain uses TRBV6-5 and TRBJ2-5, with 7 nucleotides matching TRBD2. The CDR3 consists of 13 residues. The J segment lost 6 bases and the V segment lost 6 bases, leaving 7 bases of the junction unmatched. CDR1 and CDR2 from the germline V gene are MNHEY and SVGAGI. This CDR3 reads CASRSPGGKTQYF. The CDR3 region has the DNA TGTGCCAGCAGATCACCCGGGGGGAAGACCCAGTACTTC.

This clone was observed once. The chain joins TRBV2 to TRBJ2-2; TRBD2 matches at 15 bases. After removal of 6 bases from V and 1 base from J, the junction contained 9 bases not matched to a gene. Germline lookup yields CDR1 SNHLY and CDR2 FYNNEI. CDR3 length: 19 amino acids. Here the CDR3 reads CASSRGLAGGLGNTGELFF. CDR3 coding DNA: TGTGCCAGCAGCCGAGGACTAGCGGGGGGGCTCGGGAACACCGGGGAGCTGTTTTTT.

The V gene is TRBV3-1 (or the pseudogene TRBV3-2), the J gene TRBJ2-7, with D tentatively TRBD1 (7 bases). V dropped 8 bases and J dropped 6 bases, with 23 bases sitting between them. The CDR3 length is 15 residues. Germline-derived CDR1 and CDR2 are LGHDT and YNNKEL (reference sequence). This chain's CDR3 is CASGRETGSLSEQYF. CDR3 coding DNA: TGTGCCAGCGGACGGGAGACAGGGTCTCTAAGCGAGCAGTACTTC.

This chain joins TRBV9 and TRBJ2-2; maybe TRBD1 (6 bases). The V end was cut by 1 base, the J end by 7 bases, with 17 bases between. The germline gives CDR1 SGDLS, CDR2 YYNGEE. This CDR3 region has 16 residues. CDR3 in DNA: TGTGCCAGCAGCGTATCCAGTAAGGGGGTTGGCGGGGAGCTGTTTTTT. Translated: CASSVSSKGVGGELFF.